The 26 T cell receptor beta chains reported below all come from one sample, sequenced in a study of cytomegalovirus exposure and HLA in healthy donors. PCR amplification relied on 60 Vbeta primers (plus 13 Jbeta primers). Method: immunoSEQ multiplex PCR; TCRdb's copy keeps in-frame clones and lacks some. The repertoire holds about 160,000 clones, with roughly two thirds as singletons. Sequences were obtained from PBMCs. The receptors shown here come from a woman in her late teens or twenties in good health and CMV-seropositive.

V gene TRBV28 combines with J gene TRBJ1-2, with a weak D call TRBD1 (5 bases). Trimming removed 5 bases at V and 2 bases at J, with 6 bases between. Germline V gives CDR1 MDHEN, CDR2 SYDVKM. The CDR3 contains 12 residues. In DNA, the CDR3 is TGTGCCAGCAGTCCAGGGAACTATGGCTACACCTTC. It is translated as CASSPGNYGYTF.

The rearrangement joins TRBV6-5 to TRBJ1-2; tentatively, D is TRBD1 (5 bases). Germline assignment: CDR1 MNHEY and CDR2 SVGAGI. CDR3 length: 16 amino acids. V was shortened by 2 bases and J by 1 base, with 14 bases between the two germline ends. CDR3 coding DNA: TGTGCCAGCAGTTACGTGTTGCAGGGTGGTAACTATGGCTACACCTTC. This encodes CASSYVLQGGNYGYTF.

The chain employs TRBV11-2 and TRBJ2-7; 8 positions match TRBD2. Per germline, CDR1 SGHAT and CDR2 FQNNGV. This CDR3 is 14 amino acids long. V lost 2 bases, J lost 4 bases, and 4 bases stayed unmatched. The CDR3 loop reads CASSLWTSSYEQYF. The CDR3 nucleotides read TGTGCCAGCAGCTTATGGACTAGCTCTTACGAGCAGTACTTC.

The gene calls are TRBV9 and TRBJ2-7; 14 positions match TRBD2. Trimming took 4 bases from V and 7 from J; bases not matched to a gene: 7. There are 15 residues in the CDR3. Germline V gives CDR1 SGDLS, CDR2 YYNGEE. The CDR3 reads CASSSGTSGGLEQYF. The CDR3 nucleotides read TGTGCCAGCAGCTCCGGGACTAGCGGGGGACTGGAGCAGTACTTC.

The chain combines TRBV6-5 with TRBJ1-2; D gene ambiguous. Trimming took 7 bases from V and 8 from J, leaving 17 bases between them. This CDR3 has 13 amino acids. Per the germline V gene, CDR1 is MNHEY and CDR2 is SVGAGI. The CDR3 nucleotides read TGTGCCAGCACCCAGACCCGAGGGTCAGGCTACACCTTC. It encodes CASTQTRGSGYTF.

The chain employs TRBV5-4 and TRBJ1-1, with D possibly TRBD1 on 5 matching bases. Germline V CDR1 and CDR2: SGHNT, YYREEE (reference sequence). The CDR3 loop spans 15 amino acids. With 1 base removed from V and 1 base from J, the gap between germline ends came to 11 bases. CDR3 in amino acids: CASSLRGEGNTEAFF. The CDR3 nucleotides read TGTGCCAGCAGCTTGAGAGGGGAGGGGAACACTGAAGCTTTCTTT.

V gene TRBV27 combines with J gene TRBJ2-1; the D is unclear. CDR1 MNHEY and CDR2 SMNVEV come from the germline V gene (reference sequence). V dropped 6 bases and J dropped 11 bases, with 14 bases sitting between them. This CDR3 has 12 amino acids. The CDR3 bases are TGTGCCAGCAGCCCTATCCTAGGTCAGCAGTTCTTC. This codes for CASSPILGQQFF.

This clone was counted a single time. The chain carries TRBV5-1 and TRBJ2-5, with D tentatively TRBD2 (6 bases). The CDR3 totals 16 residues. The V end lost 4 bases, the J end lost 2 bases, and 18 bases lay between the germline ends. Germline V gene data show CDR1 as SGHRS and CDR2 as YFSETQ. CDR3 sequence reads: CASSPAGTVQQETQYF. CDR3 sequence (DNA): TGCGCCAGCAGCCCGGCCGGGACTGTGCAACAAGAGACCCAGTACTTC.

The chain joins TRBV11-2 to TRBJ2-7; D possibly corresponds to TRBD1 (5 bases). V was shortened by 3 bases and J by 2 bases, with 8 bases between the two germline ends. This CDR3 region has 13 residues. The germline V gene encodes CDR1 SGHAT and CDR2 FQNNGV. CDR3 in DNA: TGTGCCAGCAGCTTTGACAGTGCCTACGAGCAGTACTTC. This codes for CASSFDSAYEQYF.

The V and J genes are TRBV7-8 and TRBJ2-3, with D possibly TRBD2 on 6 matching bases. The CDR3 has 14 residues. The V end lost 3 bases, the J end lost 4 bases, and 11 bases lay between the germline ends. Germline V CDR1 and CDR2: SGHVS, FQNEAQ. CDR3 bases: TGTGCCAGCAGCTTCAGCGGGTGGTCAGATACGCAGTATTTT. Its protein product is CASSFSGWSDTQYF.

This clone showed up just a few times. The chain employs TRBV6-1 and TRBJ2-3; 7 bases agree with TRBD2. Germline V gene lookup returns CDR1 MNHNS and CDR2 SASEGT. The CDR3 length is 13 residues. The V segment lost 11 bases and the J segment 6 bases; nucleotides outside the gene matches: 11. The CDR3 sequence is CAGGDYIWDTQYF. The DNA of the CDR3 is TGTGCCGGAGGGGACTACATCTGGGATACGCAGTATTTT.

The chain links TRBV14 to TRBJ2-2; 8 bases match TRBD1. J was trimmed by 0 bases and V by 0 bases; bases with no gene match: 9. Germline-derived CDR1 and CDR2 are SGHDN and FVKESK. This CDR3 has 19 amino acids. DNA for the CDR3: TGTGCCAGCAGCCAAGATTGGGACAGGAGGTTCGCGAACACCGGGGAGCTGTTTTTT. Its protein is CASSQDWDRRFANTGELFF.

The chain combines TRBV5-4 with TRBJ2-7; the D is unclear. V was trimmed by 4 bases and J by 2 bases, leaving 10 bases between them. The CDR3 consists of 13 residues. CDR1 SGHNT and CDR2 YYREEE come from the germline V gene (reference sequence). The CDR3, as DNA: TGTGCCAGCAGCCACCGACATGCCTACGAGCAGTACTTC. This gives the protein CASSHRHAYEQYF.

The rearrangement links TRBV9 to TRBJ2-1, with TRBD2 matching over 7 bases. The V gene's germline CDR1 is SGDLS and CDR2 YYNGEE. V dropped 0 bases and J dropped 2; count of bases not matched to a gene: 2. The CDR3 contains 15 residues. The CDR3, as DNA: TGTGCCAGCAGCGTAGCGGGAGGAACCTACAATGAGCAGTTCTTC. Its translation: CASSVAGGTYNEQFF.

V is TRBV4-2 and J is TRBJ2-3; D not certain. CDR3 size: 13 residues. Germline V lookup: CDR1 LGHNA, CDR2 YNFKEQ. V was cut by 4 bases and J by 4 bases, with 9 bases left in between. This CDR3 reads CASSPGSPDTQYF. The CDR3 region has the DNA TGTGCCAGCAGCCCCGGGTCCCCAGATACGCAGTATTTT.

This chain links TRBV7-2 with TRBJ2-7, with D perhaps TRBD2 (7 bases). V lost 5 bases and J lost 0, with 11 bases in between. Looked up from germline, CDR1 is SGHTA and CDR2 is FQGNSA. The CDR3 sequence is 14 residues long. The CDR3 DNA is TGTGCCAGCAGCCCGGGGGGCCTCTCCTACGAGCAGTACTTC. Translating gives CASSPGGLSYEQYF.

This clone has just a few counts. The chain carries TRBV18 and TRBJ2-5; D may be TRBD1 (6 bases). Trimming removed 7 bases from V and 1 base from J, with 10 bases in between. The germline gives CDR1 KGHSH, CDR2 LQKENI. The CDR3 contains 13 residues. DNA of the CDR3: TGTGCCAGCTGCCAGGGGTTCCAAGAGACCCAGTACTTC. Protein: CASCQGFQETQYF.

The chain joins TRBV5-1 to TRBJ2-7; D not resolved. Deletions cut 0 bases from V and 3 bases from J, with 19 bases between. Germline CDR1 and CDR2: SGHRS and YFSETQ. The CDR3 is made up of 17 amino acids. The CDR3 region has the DNA TGCGCCAGCAGCTTGGCCCCCCAAACCGCAGGAATCTACGAGCAGTACTTC. Residues: CASSLAPQTAGIYEQYF.

The chain joins TRBV9 to TRBJ2-2; no firm D call. The CDR3 totals 14 residues. The germline V gene has CDR1 SGDLS and CDR2 YYNGEE. The V and J ends lost 2 bases and 6 bases respectively, with 11 bases between them. This CDR3 reads CASSVNSSPGELFF. The CDR3, as DNA: TGTGCCAGCAGCGTCAATAGTTCCCCCGGGGAGCTGTTTTTT.

The sample holds one count of this clone. At one end the junction does not follow the germline gene, possibly because of a read error. Other DNA sequences in this sample translate to the same CDR3. CDR3 DNA sequence: TGCGCCAGTAGCTTGGATCAGGGATCAGCTTTCTTT. Amino acid sequence: CASSLDQGSAFF. The gene calls are TRBV5-1 and TRBJ1-1, with D perhaps matching TRBD1 (5 bases). The CDR3 extends over 12 amino acids. CDR1 is SGHRS and CDR2 is YFSETQ in the germline V gene.

This sequence joins TRBV13 and TRBJ2-5; 10 nucleotides match TRBD2. The CDR3 is made up of 14 amino acids. V gave up 6 bases and J gave up 6 bases; unmatched junction bases: 7. Germline V gene sequence: CDR1 PRHDT, CDR2 FYEKMQ (reference sequence). The CDR3, as DNA: TGTGCCAGCAGAAGCGGGAGGGCCAGCCAGACCCAGTACTTC. This sequence encodes CASRSGRASQTQYF.

J is TRBJ2-3 and V is TRBV7-2; TRBD2 matches 7 bases. CDR3 length: 18 residues. The V and J ends lost 1 base and 4 bases, in that order; junction bases with no gene match: 14. The germline gives CDR1 SGHTA, CDR2 FQGNSA. The DNA for the CDR3 is TGTGCCAGCAGCTTAGGCCCTTGGTCGGGAGGTGGGGCAGATACGCAGTATTTT. It yields the protein CASSLGPWSGGGADTQYF.

In its sample, this clone was seen a few times. The chain links TRBV5-1 to TRBJ2-3, with 11 nucleotides matching TRBD2. V lost 4 bases, J lost 2 bases, and 6 bases stayed unmatched. CDR3 size: 16 residues. The germline V gene has CDR1 SGHRS and CDR2 YFSETQ. The CDR3 here is CASSPGLAGHTDTQYF. In DNA form, the CDR3 reads TGCGCCAGCAGCCCCGGACTAGCGGGCCACACAGATACGCAGTATTTT.

In this sample, this clone turned up once. The chain employs TRBV19 and TRBJ1-1, with TRBD1 matching 7 bases. The germline V gene encodes CDR1 LNHDA and CDR2 SQIVND (reference sequence). The CDR3 is 15 amino acids. Losses at the gene ends were 9 bases for V and 4 bases for J; bases not matched to a gene: 14. The CDR3 coding sequence is TGTGCCAGCCTTGAGGGGGCCACCAGAGGCACTGAAGCTTTCTTT. Amino acids: CASLEGATRGTEAFF.

The chain has TRBV18 and TRBJ2-7; TRBD1 might be the D (7 bases). CDR1 KGHSH and CDR2 LQKENI come from the germline V gene. Trimming removed 4 bases at V and 4 bases at J, with 17 bases between. The CDR3 covers 15 residues. The CDR3 nucleotides are TGTGCCAGCTCACGAGGGCGCCAGGGGGGTTACGAGCAGTACTTC. Its translation is CASSRGRQGGYEQYF.

This chain links TRBV28 with TRBJ1-4; D is perhaps TRBD1 (5 bases). Germline CDR1 reads MDHEN; CDR2 reads SYDVKM. The CDR3 is 15 residues long. Trimming removed 5 bases from V and 5 bases from J, with 15 bases in between. CDR3 bases: TGTGCCAGCAGTCACATCCCGGAGGGGAATGAAAAACTGTTTTTT. The encoded protein is CASSHIPEGNEKLFF. Combining the CDR3 with reference TRBV28 and TRBJ1-4 gives the whole variable domain DVKVTQSSRYLVKRTGEKVFLECVQDMDHENMFWYRQDPGLGLRLIYFSYDVKMKEKGDIPEGYSVSREKKERFSLILESASTNQTSMYLCASSHIPEGNEKLFFGSGTQLSVL.